This paragraph reports one T cell receptor beta chain. Its antigen is not known. These data come from a study of cytomegalovirus exposure and HLA in healthy donors. Study observations and caveats: Under in vitro conditions, three CMV-associated chains were confirmed as specific for CMV antigens. A later analysis associated 16,000 or so TCR beta sequences with HLA alleles at a 0.05 false discovery rate.

PCR amplification relied on 60 Vbeta primers (plus 13 Jbeta primers). Repertoires were generated with immunoSEQ multiplex PCR, while TCRdb's copy carries only in-frame clones and drops some. Altogether 100,000 to 150,000 clones are present, roughly three quarters being singletons, with the ten largest covering 1.3%. The sequenced sample consisted of PBMCs. The TCR was taken from a woman in her forties in good health and CMV-seronegative.

CDR3 nucleotide sequence: TGTGCCAGTAGTCGGGACAGTAACACTGAAGCTTTCTTT. This translates into CASSRDSNTEAFF. The rearrangement joins TRBV19 to TRBJ1-1; 7 bases align to TRBD1. With V trimmed by 5 bases and J by 2 bases, 2 bases remained unmatched. Germline CDR1 and CDR2: LNHDA and SQIVND (reference sequence). The CDR3 totals 13 residues.